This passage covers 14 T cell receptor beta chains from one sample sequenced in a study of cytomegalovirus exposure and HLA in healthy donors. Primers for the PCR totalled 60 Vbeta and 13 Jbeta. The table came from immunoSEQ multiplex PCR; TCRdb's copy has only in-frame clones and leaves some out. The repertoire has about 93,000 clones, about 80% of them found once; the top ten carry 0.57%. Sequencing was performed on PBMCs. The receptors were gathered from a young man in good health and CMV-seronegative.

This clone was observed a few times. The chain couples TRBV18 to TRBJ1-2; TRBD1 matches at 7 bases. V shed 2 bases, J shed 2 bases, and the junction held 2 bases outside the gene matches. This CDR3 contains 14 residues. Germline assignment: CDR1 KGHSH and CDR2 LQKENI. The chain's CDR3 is CASSPGQDNYGYTF. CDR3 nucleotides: TGTGCCAGCTCACCAGGACAGGACAACTATGGCTACACCTTC.

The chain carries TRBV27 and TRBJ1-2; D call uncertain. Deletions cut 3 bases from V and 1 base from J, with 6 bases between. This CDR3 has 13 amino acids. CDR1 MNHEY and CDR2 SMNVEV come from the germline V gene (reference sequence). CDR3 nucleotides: TGTGCCAGCAGTTTTGGCAGTAACTATGGCTACACCTTC. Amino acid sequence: CASSFGSNYGYTF.

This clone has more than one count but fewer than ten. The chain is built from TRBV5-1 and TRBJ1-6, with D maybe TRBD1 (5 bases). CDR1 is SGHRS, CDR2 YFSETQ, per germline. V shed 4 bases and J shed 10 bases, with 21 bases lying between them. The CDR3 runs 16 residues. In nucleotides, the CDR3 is TGCGCCAGCAGCCTGAGGTCGGGGGGGGGAAACTCACCCCTCCACTTT. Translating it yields CASSLRSGGGNSPLHF.

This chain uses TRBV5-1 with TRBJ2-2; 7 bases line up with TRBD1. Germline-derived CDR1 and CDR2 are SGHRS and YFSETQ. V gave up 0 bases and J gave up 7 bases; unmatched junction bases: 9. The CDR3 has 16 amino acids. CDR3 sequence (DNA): TGCGCCAGCAGCTTGGCCGGGACAGAAAACGGCGGGGAGCTGTTTTTT. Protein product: CASSLAGTENGGELFF.

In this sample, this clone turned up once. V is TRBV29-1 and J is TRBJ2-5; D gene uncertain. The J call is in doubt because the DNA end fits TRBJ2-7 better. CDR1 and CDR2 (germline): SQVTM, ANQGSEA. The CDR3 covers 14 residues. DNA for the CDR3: TGCAGCGTTGCTACCAAGCTCTCTCCCCCCGAGCAGTACTTC. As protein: CSVATKLSPPEQYF.

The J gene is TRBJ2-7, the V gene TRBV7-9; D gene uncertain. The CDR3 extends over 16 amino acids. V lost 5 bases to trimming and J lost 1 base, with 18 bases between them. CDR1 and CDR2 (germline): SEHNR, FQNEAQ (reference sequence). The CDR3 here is CASSPMTRLHSYEQYV. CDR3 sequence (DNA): TGTGCCAGCAGCCCGATGACCCGACTGCATTCCTACGAGCAGTACGTC.

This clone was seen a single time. The CDR3 loop reads CASSSQPGNSGNTIYF. As DNA, the CDR3 is TGTGCCAGCAGTTCACAGCCGGGAAACTCTGGAAACACCATATATTTT. This chain uses TRBV7-2 with TRBJ1-3; the D is unclear. The CDR3 consists of 16 residues. Germline loops: CDR1 SGHTA, CDR2 FQGNSA. V was shortened by 6 bases and J by 0 bases, with 15 bases between the two germline ends.

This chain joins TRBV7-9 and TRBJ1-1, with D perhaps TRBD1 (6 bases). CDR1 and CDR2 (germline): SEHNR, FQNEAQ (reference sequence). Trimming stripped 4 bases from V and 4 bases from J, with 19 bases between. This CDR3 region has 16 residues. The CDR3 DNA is TGTGCCAGCAGCTCCTCGGGGGGGGGCCGGATCACTGAAGCTTTCTTT. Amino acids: CASSSSGGGRITEAFF.

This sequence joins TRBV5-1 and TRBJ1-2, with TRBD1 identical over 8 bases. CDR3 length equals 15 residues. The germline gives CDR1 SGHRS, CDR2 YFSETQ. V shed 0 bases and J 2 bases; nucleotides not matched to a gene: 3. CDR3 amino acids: CASSLAAGGNYGYTF. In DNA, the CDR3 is TGCGCCAGCAGCTTGGCGGCAGGGGGCAACTATGGCTACACCTTC.

The CDR3 reads CASSFGGWGTSDSRNTEAFF. CDR3 DNA: TGTGCCAGCAGCTTCGGCGGATGGGGGACATCTGATTCAAGGAACACTGAAGCTTTCTTT. This sequence joins TRBV5-5 and TRBJ1-1; the D gene is possibly TRBD1 (6 bases). The germline V gene has CDR1 SGHKS and CDR2 YYEKEE (reference sequence). Trimming left V 2 bases short and J 1 base short, with 27 bases between. CDR3 length equals 20 residues.

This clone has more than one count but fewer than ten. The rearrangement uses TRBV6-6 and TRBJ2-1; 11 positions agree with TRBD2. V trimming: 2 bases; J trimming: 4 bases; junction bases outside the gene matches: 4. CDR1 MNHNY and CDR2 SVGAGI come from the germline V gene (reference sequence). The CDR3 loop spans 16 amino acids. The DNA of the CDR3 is TGTGCCAGCAGTTACCCGACTAGCGGGACATACAATGAGCAGTTCTTC. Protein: CASSYPTSGTYNEQFF.

CDR3 DNA sequence: TGTGCCAGCAGCCCCCGCTGGGAGCGGATAGAGCAGTTCTTC. Translation gives CASSPRWERIEQFF. The J gene is TRBJ2-1, the V gene TRBV14, with D perhaps TRBD2 (5 bases). This CDR3 comprises 14 residues. Per germline, CDR1 SGHDN and CDR2 FVKESK. The V end was cut by 4 bases, the J end by 10 bases, with 17 bases between.

Here the CDR3 DNA reads TGTGCCAGCAGTGATGAGGGCATCTCCTACGAGCAGTACTTC. This gives the protein CASSDEGISYEQYF. The chain joins TRBV2 to TRBJ2-7; perhaps TRBD2 as D (5 bases). The germline V and J ends were trimmed by 3 bases and 0 bases, with 9 bases remaining between them. Per the germline V gene, CDR1 is SNHLY and CDR2 is FYNNEI. The CDR3 is 14 amino acids. Together with reference TRBV2 and TRBJ2-7, the CDR3 gives the full variable domain: EPEVTQTPSHQVTQMGQEVILRCVPISNHLYFYWYRQILGQKVEFLVSFYNNEISEKSEIFDDQFSVERPDGSNFTLKIRSTKLEDSAMYFCASSDEGISYEQYFGPGTRLTVT.

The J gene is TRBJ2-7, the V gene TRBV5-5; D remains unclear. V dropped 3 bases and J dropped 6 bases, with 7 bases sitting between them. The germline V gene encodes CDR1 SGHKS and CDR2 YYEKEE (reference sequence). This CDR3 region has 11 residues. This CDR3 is CASSSEIEQYF. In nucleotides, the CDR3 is TGTGCCAGCAGCTCCGAGATCGAGCAGTACTTC.